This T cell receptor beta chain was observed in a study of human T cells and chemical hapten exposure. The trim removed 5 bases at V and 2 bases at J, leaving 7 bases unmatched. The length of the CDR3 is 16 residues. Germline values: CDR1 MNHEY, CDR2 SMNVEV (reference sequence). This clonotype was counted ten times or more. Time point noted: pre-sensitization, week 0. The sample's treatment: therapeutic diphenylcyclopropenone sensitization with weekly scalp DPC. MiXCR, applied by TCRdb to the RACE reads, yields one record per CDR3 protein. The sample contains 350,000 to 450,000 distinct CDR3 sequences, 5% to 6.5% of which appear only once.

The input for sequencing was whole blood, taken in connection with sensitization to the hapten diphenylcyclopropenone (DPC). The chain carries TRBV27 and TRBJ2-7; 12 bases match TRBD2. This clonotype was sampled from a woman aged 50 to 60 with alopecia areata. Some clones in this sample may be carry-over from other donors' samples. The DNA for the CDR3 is TGTGCCAGCAGTCAAGGGACTAGCGGGCGTGCCTACGAGCAGTACTTC. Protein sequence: CASSQGTSGRAYEQYF.